This T cell receptor (beta chain) comes out of a study of blood T cells in healthy people across ages. Per sample, at least 6 micrograms of total RNA were extracted. A sample-barcoded 5' primer and a J-beta primer mix were used in a second PCR of roughly 6 to 11 cycles. TCRdb analysed the 5' RACE reads with MiXCR anew, one entry per CDR3 protein. The sample has 1.5 million to 2 million distinct CDR3 sequences, 28% seen once. This clonotype was seen many times. This TCR derives from a woman aged 25 to 39 in good health. The sample comprised blood.

CDR3: CASREGLAGAEQYF. CDR3 in DNA: TGTGCCAGCAGAGAGGGACTAGCGGGAGCCGAGCAGTACTTC. The chain couples TRBV6-5 to TRBJ2-7, with 14 bases lining up with TRBD2. The CDR3 length is 14 residues. J lost 6 bases, V lost 6 bases, and 4 bases had no gene match. Germline CDR1 MNHEY, CDR2 SVGAGI.